Given below is one T cell receptor (beta chain) in context. The data belong to a study of blood T cells in healthy people across ages. The use of a sample-barcoded 5' primer and a J-beta primer mix characterized a second PCR of about 7 to 12 cycles. Each CDR3 protein is one row after TCRdb ran MiXCR on the 5' RACE reads. The table shows about 1.6 million distinct CDR3 sequences, with roughly 32% occurring only once. The V and J ends lost 4 bases and 13 bases respectively, with 23 bases between them. The CDR3 contains 15 residues. Germline V gene data show CDR1 as LGHDT and CDR2 as YNNKEL (reference sequence).

Sequenced input: blood. V gene TRBV3-1 combines with J gene TRBJ2-1; TRBD1 or TRBD2 may be the D gene (6 bases each). The source is a woman younger than 45 in good health. The CDR3 bases are TGTGCCAGCAGCCCCGGGAGAGGGGGTGGGGAGACCCAGTTCTTC. It yields the protein CASSPGRGGGETQFF.